A single sample gave rise to the 20 T cell receptor beta chains below, sequenced in a study of technical replicates of blood from a handful of donors. Here immunoSEQ multiplex PCR was the method, and the copy in TCRdb shows in-frame clones only, minus some. The data contain roughly 70,000 clones, over 85% of them singletons. The sample taken for sequencing was T cells isolated from PBMCs. Receptors originate from a human donor in good health.

This chain uses TRBV10-3 with TRBJ1-5; 8 bases match TRBD1. The CDR3 is made up of 16 amino acids. The J segment lost 0 bases and the V segment lost 3 bases, leaving 4 bases of the junction unmatched. CDR1 and CDR2 from the germline V gene are ENHRY and SYGVKD. The CDR3 DNA follows: TGTGCCATCAGTGATATCCAGGGGGCTAGCAATCAGCCCCAGCATTTT. Residues: CAISDIQGASNQPQHF.

The chain links TRBV2 to TRBJ1-5; 8 positions match TRBD1. Trimming took 4 bases from V and 0 from J; bases not matched to a gene: 5. This CDR3 region has 16 residues. Germline CDR1 and CDR2: SNHLY and FYNNEI. This chain's CDR3 is CASSGTGGYSNQPQHF. CDR3 nucleotides: TGTGCCAGCAGTGGAACAGGGGGTTATAGCAATCAGCCCCAGCATTTT. Full variable domain (rest looked up from reference TRBV2 and TRBJ1-5): EPEVTQTPSHQVTQMGQEVILRCVPISNHLYFYWYRQILGQKVEFLVSFYNNEISEKSEIFDDQFSVERPDGSNFTLKIRSTKLEDSAMYFCASSGTGGYSNQPQHFGDGTRLSIL.

V usage is TRBV5-1 and J usage is TRBJ1-1; TRBD1 is a possible D gene (5 bases). The CDR3 contains 14 residues. Deletions cut 4 bases from V and 6 bases from J, with 16 bases between. The germline V gene encodes CDR1 SGHRS and CDR2 YFSETQ. The CDR3 reads CASSREVGTPEAFF. For the CDR3, the DNA is TGCGCCAGCAGCCGGGAGGTTGGGACGCCTGAAGCTTTCTTT.

The chain is built from TRBV4-1 and TRBJ2-7; 9 positions match TRBD2. The trim removed 3 bases at V and 5 bases at J, leaving 5 bases unmatched. The CDR3 loop spans 14 amino acids. Germline loops: CDR1 MGHRA, CDR2 YSYEKL. The chain's CDR3 is CASSQWTSVDEQYF. The CDR3 DNA reads as TGCGCCAGCAGCCAGTGGACTAGCGTGGACGAGCAGTACTTC.

This chain connects TRBV2 to TRBJ1-4, with D uncertain. Between the trimmed V and J ends, which lost 5 bases and 0 bases, there was a span of 25 bases. CDR1 and CDR2 (germline): SNHLY, FYNNEI. This CDR3 region has 20 residues. The CDR3: CASSYRLSGSSFATNEKLFF. CDR3 in DNA: TGTGCCAGCAGTTATAGATTATCGGGATCCTCATTTGCAACTAATGAAAAACTGTTTTTT.

Only one count was recorded for this clone. V and J are TRBV5-4 and TRBJ1-1; D perhaps matches TRBD1 (5 bases). Germline lookup yields CDR1 SGHNT and CDR2 YYREEE (reference sequence). V gave up 0 bases and J gave up 8 bases, with 11 bases separating them. The CDR3 totals 13 residues. The CDR3 coding sequence is TGTGCCAGCAGCTTGGGAGCAGGGTTCGAAGCTTTCTTT. Translation gives CASSLGAGFEAFF.

The chain carries TRBV10-3 and TRBJ2-4, with TRBD1 matching 8 bases. Germline loops: CDR1 ENHRY, CDR2 SYGVKD. J was trimmed by 7 bases and V by 2 bases; bases with no gene match: 4. This CDR3 comprises 14 residues. In DNA, the CDR3 is TGTGCCATCAGTGAGGACAGGGGAGTTAACATTCAGTACTTC. Amino acid sequence: CAISEDRGVNIQYF.

This clone was picked up one time. The CDR3 region has the DNA TGTGCCTGGTCCCGGGAGGATAAGGATGGCGAGCAGTACTTC. This gives the protein CAWSREDKDGEQYF. V gene TRBV30 combines with J gene TRBJ2-7; 7 nucleotides match TRBD2. V trimming: 5 bases; J trimming: 6 bases; junction bases outside the gene matches: 13. The CDR3 runs to 14 residues. In germline, CDR1 is GTSNPN, CDR2 SVGIG (reference sequence).

The chain is built from TRBV9 and TRBJ1-1; the D gene is possibly TRBD1 (6 bases). The CDR3 loop spans 18 amino acids. The germline V gene has CDR1 SGDLS and CDR2 YYNGEE. V was trimmed by 4 bases and J by 0 bases, leaving 22 bases between them. The CDR3 DNA reads TGTGCCAGCAGCAGCGGGGGGGCAGATATGGGGTTGAACACTGAAGCTTTCTTT. This codes for CASSSGGADMGLNTEAFF.

This clone was counted a single time. The chain links TRBV29-1 to TRBJ2-2; TRBD1 aligns across 11 bases. J was trimmed by 6 bases and V by 7 bases; bases with no gene match: 13. Germline lookup yields CDR1 SQVTM and CDR2 ANQGSEA. The CDR3 sequence is 16 residues long. DNA of the CDR3: TGCAGCGGGCGCCCCGGCGGACAGGGGGCGGCCGGGGAGCTGTTTTTT. This sequence encodes CSGRPGGQGAAGELFF.

V is TRBV30 and J is TRBJ2-5; TRBD2 agrees at 12 bases. The CDR3 covers 15 residues. J was trimmed by 1 base and V by 3 bases; bases with no gene match: 3. CDR1 and CDR2 from the germline V gene are GTSNPN and SVGIG (reference sequence). CDR3 amino acids: CAWSLTSGSQETQYF. The DNA for the CDR3 is TGTGCCTGGAGCCTGACTAGCGGGAGCCAAGAGACCCAGTACTTC.

V gene TRBV7-6 combines with J gene TRBJ2-1, with D perhaps matching TRBD2 (6 bases). Germline V gene sequence: CDR1 SGHVS, CDR2 FNYEAQ. The CDR3 has 17 residues. Trimming removed 3 bases at V and 5 bases at J, with 20 bases between. The CDR3 here is CASSFPAQRVPDNEQFF. DNA for the CDR3: TGTGCCAGCAGCTTCCCCGCCCAGCGGGTACCTGACAATGAGCAGTTCTTC.

The chain is built from TRBV6-1 and TRBJ1-1; 7 bases map to TRBD1. Unmatched junction bases numbered 4, after V lost 10 bases and J lost 5 bases. The CDR3 runs to 11 residues. Germline V gene data show CDR1 as MNHNS and CDR2 as SASEGT. In DNA, the CDR3 is TGTGCCACCACAGGGGTAACTGAAGCTTTCTTT. Its translation is CATTGVTEAFF.

CDR3 in DNA: TGTGCCATCAGTGAGTCGAGACAGGGGGCCACTGAAGCTTTCTTT. Translating gives CAISESRQGATEAFF. The chain links TRBV10-3 to TRBJ1-1; TRBD1 matches at 10 bases. The CDR3 runs 15 residues. The V and J ends lost 0 bases and 4 bases, in that order; junction bases with no gene match: 2. The germline gives CDR1 ENHRY, CDR2 SYGVKD.

The genes are TRBV6-5 and TRBJ2-7; no reliable D call. The CDR3 has 12 residues. Germline CDR1 is MNHEY and CDR2 is SVGAGI. V gave up 8 bases and J gave up 6 bases, with 14 bases separating them. Here the CDR3 reads CASRSYWLEQYF. The CDR3 region has the DNA TGTGCCAGCCGATCGTATTGGCTCGAGCAGTACTTC.

In its sample, this clone was seen once. The chain recombines TRBV6-7 with TRBJ2-7; TRBD2 matches at 10 bases. TRBV6-7 is labeled an ORF, and its function is uncertain. Losses at the gene ends were 5 bases for V and 3 bases for J; bases not matched to a gene: 4. The CDR3 is made up of 14 amino acids. CDR3 amino acids: CASSPSGRVYEQYF. CDR3 DNA: TGTGCCAGCAGTCCCAGCGGGAGGGTCTACGAGCAGTACTTC.

The chain joins TRBV11-2 to TRBJ2-7, with a weak D call TRBD1 (6 bases). Trimming took off 4 bases at V and 0 bases at J, with 13 bases between the two ends. In germline, CDR1 is SGHAT, CDR2 FQNNGV. The CDR3 runs to 15 residues. The DNA for the CDR3 is TGTGCCAGCAGCTCCCCGACAGGTTACTCCTACGAGCAGTACTTC. This encodes CASSSPTGYSYEQYF.

Regarding this clone: One end of the junction does not line up with germline, which may come from a read error. V is TRBV6-1 and J is TRBJ1-1; 8 bases are shared with TRBD1. In germline, CDR1 is MNHNS, CDR2 SASEGT. CDR3 length equals 13 residues. The CDR3 DNA reads TGTGCCGGCAGGACAGGGCTAGTTACTGAAGCTTTCTTT. Translated: CAGRTGLVTEAFF.

The chain has TRBV28 and TRBJ1-1; no definite D call. Trimming pared 2 bases from V and 5 bases from J, leaving 15 bases between. CDR3 length equals 15 residues. Germline V gene sequence: CDR1 MDHEN, CDR2 SYDVKM. As DNA, the CDR3 is TGTGCCAGCAGTTTACCGGCGGGGATCAAGACTGAAGCTTTCTTT. Translating gives CASSLPAGIKTEAFF.

The chain has TRBV5-1 and TRBJ2-7; TRBD2 matches 14 bases. From germline, CDR1 is SGHRS and CDR2 YFSETQ. The CDR3 has 15 residues. Trimming cost V 5 bases and J 4 bases; bases outside gene matches: 5. CDR3 nucleotide sequence: TGCGCCAGCAGACTTGGGACTAGCGGGAGTTACGAGCAGTACTTC. Translating gives CASRLGTSGSYEQYF.